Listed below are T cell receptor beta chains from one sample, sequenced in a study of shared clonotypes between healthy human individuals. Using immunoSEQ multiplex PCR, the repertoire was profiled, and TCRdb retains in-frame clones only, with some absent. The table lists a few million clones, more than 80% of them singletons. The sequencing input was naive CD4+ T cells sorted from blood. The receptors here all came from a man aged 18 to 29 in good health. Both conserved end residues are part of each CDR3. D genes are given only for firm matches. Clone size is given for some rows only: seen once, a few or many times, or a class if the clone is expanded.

CDR3 DNA: TGTGCCAGTAGTACCGGACAGGGCTATGGCTACACCTTC; CDR3 protein: CASSTGQGYGYTF; J gene: TRBJ1-2; D gene: TRBD1; clone size: NA; V gene: TRBV19
CDR3 DNA: TGTGCCTGGGCCGAGAAGGGTATGAACACTGAAGCTTTCTTT; CDR3 protein: CAWAEKGMNTEAFF; J gene: TRBJ1-1; D gene: NA; clone size: NA; V gene: TRBV30
CDR3 DNA: TGCGCCAGCAGCTGGGGGGACAGAAACTACGAGCAGTACTTC; CDR3 protein: CASSWGDRNYEQYF; J gene: TRBJ2-7; D gene: NA; clone size: NA; V gene: TRBV5-1
CDR3 DNA: TGTGCCAGCAGCCCCGCCCGCCTGGAGACCCAGTACTTC; CDR3 protein: CASSPARLETQYF; J gene: TRBJ2-5; D gene: NA; clone size: NA; V gene: TRBV7-2
CDR3 DNA: TGTGCCTGGAGTGTAGAGCCCTATGGCTACACCTTC; CDR3 protein: CAWSVEPYGYTF; J gene: TRBJ1-2; D gene: NA; clone size: NA; V gene: TRBV30
CDR3 DNA: TGTGCCACCCCGGACAGGGTTGACACCGGGGAGCTGTTTTTT; CDR3 protein: CATPDRVDTGELFF; J gene: TRBJ2-2; D gene: TRBD1; clone size: NA; V gene: TRBV6-1
CDR3 DNA: TGTGCCAGCAGTGAAATGGCTAGCGGTCTATCCTACAATGAGCAGTTCTTC; CDR3 protein: CASSEMASGLSYNEQFF; J gene: TRBJ2-1; D gene: TRBD2; clone size: NA; V gene: TRBV6-1
CDR3 DNA: TGTGCCATCAGTGAGGGCCGTGTCTCACCCCTCCACTTT; CDR3 protein: CAISEGRVSPLHF; J gene: TRBJ1-6; D gene: NA; clone size: NA; V gene: TRBV10-3
CDR3 DNA: TGCGCCAGCAGCCCCCGGGACATTCAGTACTTC; CDR3 protein: CASSPRDIQYF; J gene: TRBJ2-4; D gene: NA; clone size: NA; V gene: TRBV5-1
CDR3 DNA: TGCAGCGCCGGGTCTAGGGGCGTCATGAACACTGAAGCTTTCTTT; CDR3 protein: CSAGSRGVMNTEAFF; J gene: TRBJ1-1; D gene: NA; clone size: NA; V gene: TRBV29-1
CDR3 DNA: TGCAGCGTTGAAAGCGGACGCACAGATACGCAGTATTTT; CDR3 protein: CSVESGRTDTQYF; J gene: TRBJ2-3; D gene: NA; clone size: NA; V gene: TRBV29-1
CDR3 DNA: TGTGCCAGCAGCAAAGATCGGTCACGCACAGATACGCAGTATTTT; CDR3 protein: CASSKDRSRTDTQYF; J gene: TRBJ2-3; D gene: NA; clone size: NA; V gene: TRBV7-2
CDR3 DNA: TGTGCCAGCAGTGGGCCGGGACACAGCAATCAGCCCCAGCATTTT; CDR3 protein: CASSGPGHSNQPQHF; J gene: TRBJ1-5; D gene: NA; clone size: NA; V gene: TRBV6-6
CDR3 DNA: TGTGCCAGCAGCCGACAGGACTACGAGCAGTACTTC; CDR3 protein: CASSRQDYEQYF; J gene: TRBJ2-7; D gene: NA; clone size: once; V gene: TRBV7-9
CDR3 DNA: TGTGCCAGTAGTCAGCCGGGGAGGGGAGGCTATGGCTACACCTTC; CDR3 protein: CASSQPGRGGYGYTF; J gene: TRBJ1-2; D gene: NA; clone size: NA; V gene: TRBV19